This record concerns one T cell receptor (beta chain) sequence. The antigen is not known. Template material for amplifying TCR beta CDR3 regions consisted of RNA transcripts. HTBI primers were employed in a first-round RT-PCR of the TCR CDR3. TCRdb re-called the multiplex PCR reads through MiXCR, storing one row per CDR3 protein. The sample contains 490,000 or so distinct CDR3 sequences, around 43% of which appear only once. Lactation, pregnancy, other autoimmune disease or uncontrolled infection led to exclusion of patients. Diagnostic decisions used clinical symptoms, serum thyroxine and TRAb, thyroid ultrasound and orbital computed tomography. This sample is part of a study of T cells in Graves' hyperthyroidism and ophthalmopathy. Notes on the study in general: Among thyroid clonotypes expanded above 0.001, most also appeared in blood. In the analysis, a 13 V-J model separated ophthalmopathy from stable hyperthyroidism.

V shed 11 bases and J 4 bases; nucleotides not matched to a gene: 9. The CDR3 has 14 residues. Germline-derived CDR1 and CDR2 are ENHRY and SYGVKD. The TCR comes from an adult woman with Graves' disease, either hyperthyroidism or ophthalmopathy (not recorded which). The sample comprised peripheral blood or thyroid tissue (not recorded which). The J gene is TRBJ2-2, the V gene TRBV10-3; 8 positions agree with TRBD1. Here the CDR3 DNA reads TGTGCCGCCAACAGGGGGGTGGGCACCGGGGAGCTGTTTTTT. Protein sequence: CAANRGVGTGELFF.